This is a list of T cell receptor beta chains from one sample in a study of blood T cell repertoires in COVID-19. Here immunoSEQ multiplex PCR was the method, and the copy in TCRdb shows in-frame clones only, minus some. The sample shows 150,000 to 200,000 clones, 78% of them seen only once. Source material: PBMCs or T cells enriched from blood (not recorded which). The receptors originated from a woman aged 50 to 65 who had recovered from COVID-19. Both conserved end residues are part of each CDR3. D genes are given only for firm matches. A row's size may be missing; if present it is once, few, many or a size class.

.	TRBV9	.	TRBJ2-1	CASSVGVVPYNEQFF	TGTGCCAGCAGCGTAGGAGTAGTACCCTACAATGAGCAGTTCTTC
.	TRBV5-1	.	TRBJ2-7	CASSLARGYEQYF	TGCGCCAGCAGCTTGGCCAGGGGATACGAGCAGTACTTC
.	TRBV5-1	.	TRBJ2-2	CASSFQGPNTGELFF	TGCGCCAGCAGCTTCCAGGGGCCTAACACCGGGGAGCTGTTTTTT
TRBD1	TRBV28	.	TRBJ2-6	CASKQGVWANVLTF	TGTGCCAGCAAACAGGGGGTATGGGCCAACGTCCTGACTTTC
TRBD2	TRBV9	.	TRBJ2-1	CASSPGGDLQFF	TGTGCCAGCAGCCCGGGGGGGGATTTGCAGTTCTTC
.	TRBV7-2	.	TRBJ2-5	CASSPLGGGNQETQYF	TGTGCCAGCAGCCCCCTCGGGGGTGGAAACCAAGAGACCCAGTACTTC
.	TRBV19	.	TRBJ2-7	CASSIDADFYEQYF	TGTGCCAGTAGTATAGATGCAGACTTCTACGAGCAGTACTTC
TRBD2	TRBV13	.	TRBJ2-3	CASSGTTSGRAGDTQYF	TGTGCCAGCAGCGGGACGACTAGCGGGAGGGCGGGAGATACGCAGTATTTT
TRBD1	TRBV14	.	TRBJ2-7	CASSHGTGPYEQYF	TGTGCCAGCAGCCACGGGACAGGGCCCTACGAGCAGTACTTC
TRBD2	TRBV7-6	medium-sized	TRBJ2-5	CASSPGVLAGGGETQYF	TGTGCCAGCAGCCCGGGGGTGCTAGCGGGAGGGGGAGAGACCCAGTACTTC
.	TRBV4-2	.	TRBJ2-1	CASSQDRRPQGNEQFF	TGTGCCAGCAGCCAAGATAGGAGACCCCAGGGGAATGAGCAGTTCTTC
.	TRBV3-1/TRBV3-2	few	TRBJ1-3	CASSLRQGNTIYF	TGTGCCAGCAGCCTACGACAGGGAAACACCATATATTTT
TRBD2	TRBV19	.	TRBJ2-1	CASSSVAGSYNEQFF	TGTGCCAGTAGTAGCGTAGCGGGTTCTTACAATGAGCAGTTCTTC
TRBD2	TRBV28	.	TRBJ2-7	CASSRTRGTYEQYF	TGTGCCAGCAGTCGGACTAGGGGCACCTACGAGCAGTACTTC
.	TRBV21-1	.	TRBJ1-5	CASSKSLYGAGRGGSNQPQHF	TGTGCCAGCAGCAAATCCCTATATGGAGCAGGGCGCGGGGGGAGCAATCAGCCCCAGCATTTT
.	TRBV5-1	.	TRBJ2-1	CASSPTPASLTNEQFF	TGCGCCAGCAGCCCGACCCCTGCCTCTTTGACTAATGAGCAGTTCTTC
.	TRBV5-1	.	TRBJ1-1	CASSLSPVNTEAFF	TGCGCCAGCAGCCTGTCACCAGTGAACACTGAAGCTTTCTTT
.	TRBV6-5	.	TRBJ2-7	CASTGGAPYEQYF	TGTGCCAGCACCGGCGGGGCTCCCTACGAGCAGTACTTC
TRBD1	TRBV5-1	.	TRBJ2-1	CASSLRPGTGDYNEQFF	TGCGCCAGCAGCTTGAGACCCGGGACAGGGGATTACAATGAGCAGTTCTTC
TRBD2	TRBV28	.	TRBJ2-1	CASSLAGGGTYNEQFF	TGTGCCAGCAGTTTAGCGGGAGGGGGGACCTACAATGAGCAGTTCTTC
.	TRBV7-9	.	TRBJ2-5	CAGGSGETQYF	TGTGCCGGGGGCTCCGGAGAGACCCAGTACTTC
.	TRBV18	once	TRBJ2-7	CASSPSGNRVSYEQYF	TGTGCCAGCTCACCGTCTGGGAACAGGGTCTCCTACGAGCAGTACTTC
TRBD1	TRBV19	.	TRBJ1-2	CASIGPAGGSNYGYTF	TGTGCCAGTATCGGTCCGGCAGGGGGTTCTAACTATGGCTACACCTTC
.	TRBV29-1	few	TRBJ1-5	CSVAGGNQPQHF	TGCAGCGTTGCCGGGGGCAATCAGCCCCAGCATTTT
.	TRBV14	.	TRBJ1-3	CASSQRVNSGNTIYF	TGTGCCAGCAGCCAACGGGTGAACTCTGGAAACACCATATATTTT